This TCR beta chain was sequenced during a study of T cell repertoires in cytomegalovirus infection. Study background: CMV infection together with matching HLA type was indicated by public TCR beta signatures.

This clonotype was seen at least ten times. The antigen remains unidentified. TCRdb used MiXCR to reprocess the reads, holding one entry per CDR3 protein. The sample lists roughly 130,000 distinct CDR3 sequences; about 24% were seen once. Study conclusions and caveats: It was HLA-C-restricted CMV-specific TCR beta clonotypes that dominated the response ex vivo. Summed public TCR beta family frequency identified CMV carriers bearing the relevant HLA.

Germline loops: CDR1 SGHVS, CDR2 FQNEAQ. CDR3 length: 17 residues. The V gene end was trimmed by 5 bases and the J gene end by 1 base; junction bases not matched to a gene: 11. The chain links TRBV7-8 to TRBJ2-5, with 9 nucleotides matching TRBD2. The sequence came from a human donor in good health (CMV status not recorded). Some clones in this sample may be carry-over from other donors' samples. Input material: PBMCs, sequenced either directly or after in vitro stimulation (not recorded which). CDR3 nucleotide sequence: TGTGCCAGCAGCCCTACCACCCGACTAGCGGCCCAAGAGACCCAGTACTTC. Protein product: CASSPTTRLAAQETQYF.